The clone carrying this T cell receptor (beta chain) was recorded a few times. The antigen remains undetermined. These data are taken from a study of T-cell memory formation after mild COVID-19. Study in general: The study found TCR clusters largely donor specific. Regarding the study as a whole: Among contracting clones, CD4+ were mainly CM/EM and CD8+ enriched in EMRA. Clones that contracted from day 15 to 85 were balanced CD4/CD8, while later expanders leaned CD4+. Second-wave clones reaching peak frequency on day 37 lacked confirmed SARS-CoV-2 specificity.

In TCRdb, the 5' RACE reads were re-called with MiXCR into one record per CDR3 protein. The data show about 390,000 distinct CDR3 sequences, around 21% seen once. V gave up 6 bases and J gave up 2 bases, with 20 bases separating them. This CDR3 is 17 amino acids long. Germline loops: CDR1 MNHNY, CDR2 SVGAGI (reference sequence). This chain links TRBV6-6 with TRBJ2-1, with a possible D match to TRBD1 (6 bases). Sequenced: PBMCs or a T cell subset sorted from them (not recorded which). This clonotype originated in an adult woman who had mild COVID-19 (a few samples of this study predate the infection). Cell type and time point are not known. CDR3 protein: CASSPAEDSLTYNEQFF. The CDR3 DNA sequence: TGTGCCAGCAGCCCCGCTGAGGACAGCCTAACCTACAATGAGCAGTTCTTC.